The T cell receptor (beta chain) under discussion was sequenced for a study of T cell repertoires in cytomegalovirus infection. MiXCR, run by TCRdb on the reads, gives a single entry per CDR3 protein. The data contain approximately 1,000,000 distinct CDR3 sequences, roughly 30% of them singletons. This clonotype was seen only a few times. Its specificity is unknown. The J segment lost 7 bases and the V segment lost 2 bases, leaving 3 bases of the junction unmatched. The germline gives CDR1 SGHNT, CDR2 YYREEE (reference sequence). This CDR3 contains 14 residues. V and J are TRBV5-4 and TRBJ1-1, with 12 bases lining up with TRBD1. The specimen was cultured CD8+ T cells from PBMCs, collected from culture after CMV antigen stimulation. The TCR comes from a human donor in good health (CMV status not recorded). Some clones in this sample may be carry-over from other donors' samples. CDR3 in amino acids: CASSFGTGGVEAFF. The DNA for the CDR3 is TGTGCCAGCAGCTTCGGGACAGGGGGCGTTGAAGCTTTCTTT. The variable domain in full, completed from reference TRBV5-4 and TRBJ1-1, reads ETGVTQSPTHLIKTRGQQVTLRCSSQSGHNTVSWYQQALGQGPQFIFQYYREEENGRGNFPPRFSGLQFPNYSSELNVNALELDDSALYLCASSFGTGGVEAFFGQGTRLTVV.